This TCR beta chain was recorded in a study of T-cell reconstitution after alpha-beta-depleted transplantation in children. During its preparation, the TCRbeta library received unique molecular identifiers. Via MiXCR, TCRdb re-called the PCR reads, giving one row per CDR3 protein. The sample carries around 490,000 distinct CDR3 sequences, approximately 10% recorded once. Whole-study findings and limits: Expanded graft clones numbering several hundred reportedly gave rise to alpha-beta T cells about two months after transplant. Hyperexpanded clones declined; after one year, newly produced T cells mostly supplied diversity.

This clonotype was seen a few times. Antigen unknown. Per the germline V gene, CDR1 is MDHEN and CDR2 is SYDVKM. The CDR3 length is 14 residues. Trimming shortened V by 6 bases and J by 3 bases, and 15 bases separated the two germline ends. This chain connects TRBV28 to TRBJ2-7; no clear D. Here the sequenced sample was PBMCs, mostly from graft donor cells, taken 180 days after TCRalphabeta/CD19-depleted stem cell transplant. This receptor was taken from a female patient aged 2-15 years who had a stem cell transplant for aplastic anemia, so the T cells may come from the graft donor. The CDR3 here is CASSLLVFNYEQYF. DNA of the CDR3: TGTGCCAGCAGCCTATTGGTGTTCAACTACGAGCAGTACTTC.